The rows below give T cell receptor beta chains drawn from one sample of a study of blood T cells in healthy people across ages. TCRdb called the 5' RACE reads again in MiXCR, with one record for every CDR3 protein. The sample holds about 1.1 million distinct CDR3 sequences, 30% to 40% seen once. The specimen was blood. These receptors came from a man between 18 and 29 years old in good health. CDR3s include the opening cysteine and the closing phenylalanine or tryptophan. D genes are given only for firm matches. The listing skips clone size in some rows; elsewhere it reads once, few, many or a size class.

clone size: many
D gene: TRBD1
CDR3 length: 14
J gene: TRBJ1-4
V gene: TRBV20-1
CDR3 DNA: TGCAGTGCTAGCCAGGGGGCGGATAATGAAAAACTGTTTTTT
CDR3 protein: CSASQGADNEKLFF

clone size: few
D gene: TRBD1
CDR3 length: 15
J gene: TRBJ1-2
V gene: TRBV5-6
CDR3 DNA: TGTGCCAGCAGCTCCACAGGGGGCAGTGGCTATGGCTACACCTTC
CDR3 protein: CASSSTGGSGYGYTF

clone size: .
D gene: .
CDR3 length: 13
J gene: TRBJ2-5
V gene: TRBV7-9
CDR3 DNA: TGTGCCAGCAGCTCTGTTTTCTGGGAGACCCAGTACTTC
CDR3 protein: CASSSVFWETQYF

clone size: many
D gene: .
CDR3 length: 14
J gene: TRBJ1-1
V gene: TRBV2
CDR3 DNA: TGTGCCAGCACCACGGAAGCGAGGTTCTATGAAGCTTTCTTT
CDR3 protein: CASTTEARFYEAFF

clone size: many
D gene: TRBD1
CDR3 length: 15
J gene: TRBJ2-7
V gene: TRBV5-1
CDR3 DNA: TGCGCCAGCAGCCCCGGGACAGGCTTCTCCTACGAGCAGTACTTC
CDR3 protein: CASSPGTGFSYEQYF

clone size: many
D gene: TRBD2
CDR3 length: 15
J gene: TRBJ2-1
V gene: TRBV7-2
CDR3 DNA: TGTGCCAGCAGCTTACCTGAGACTAGCGGGAATGAGCAGTTCTTC
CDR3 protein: CASSLPETSGNEQFF

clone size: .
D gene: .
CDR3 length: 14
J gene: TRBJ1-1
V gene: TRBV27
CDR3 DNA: TGTGCCAGCAGTTTCATGGGGGAGAACACTGAAGCTTTCTTT
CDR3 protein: CASSFMGENTEAFF

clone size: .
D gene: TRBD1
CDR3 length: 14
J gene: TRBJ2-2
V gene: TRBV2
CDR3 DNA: TGTGCCAGCAGCTTTCAGGGGGCTGGCGGGGAGCTGTTTTTT
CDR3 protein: CASSFQGAGGELFF

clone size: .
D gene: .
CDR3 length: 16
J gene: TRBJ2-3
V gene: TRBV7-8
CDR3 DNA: TGTGCCAGCAGCTTAGCGACGGTCCAGGGCACAGATACGCAGTATTTT
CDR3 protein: CASSLATVQGTDTQYF

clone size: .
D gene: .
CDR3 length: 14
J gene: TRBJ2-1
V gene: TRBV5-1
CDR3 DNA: TGCGCCAGCAGCTTGCAGCCCCTGGTCAATGAGCAGTTCTTC
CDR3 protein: CASSLQPLVNEQFF

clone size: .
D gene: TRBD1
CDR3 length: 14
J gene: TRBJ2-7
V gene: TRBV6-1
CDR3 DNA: TGTGCCAGCAGTGGGACAGGGGGGTCCTACGAGCAGTACTTC
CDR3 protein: CASSGTGGSYEQYF

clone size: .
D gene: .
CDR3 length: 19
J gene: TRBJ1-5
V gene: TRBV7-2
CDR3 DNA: TGTGCCAGCAGCTTAGCGTGGGAGGAGGGCAGGGTCAACAATCAGCCCCAGCATTTT
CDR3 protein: CASSLAWEEGRVNNQPQHF

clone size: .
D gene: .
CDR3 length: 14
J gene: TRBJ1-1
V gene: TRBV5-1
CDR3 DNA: TGCGCCAGCAGACAAACACGGAGGGACACTGAAGCTTTCTTT
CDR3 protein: CASRQTRRDTEAFF

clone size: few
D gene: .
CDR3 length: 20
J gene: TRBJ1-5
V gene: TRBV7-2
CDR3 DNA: TGTGCCAGCAGCTCCCGACATGGGGGAGGTGATACTATTAGCAATCAGCCCCAGCATTTT
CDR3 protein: CASSSRHGGGDTISNQPQHF

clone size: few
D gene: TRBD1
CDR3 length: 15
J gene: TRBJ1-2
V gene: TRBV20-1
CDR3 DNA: TGCAGTGCTAGAGCTACGGGACAGGGTTTTCGTGGCTACACCTTC
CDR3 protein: CSARATGQGFRGYTF

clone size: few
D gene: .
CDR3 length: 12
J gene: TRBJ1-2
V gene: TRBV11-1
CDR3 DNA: TGTGCCAGCACTGATCGAGGATGTGGCTACACCTTC
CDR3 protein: CASTDRGCGYTF

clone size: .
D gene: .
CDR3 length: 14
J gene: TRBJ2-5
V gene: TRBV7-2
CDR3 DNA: TGTGCCAGCAGCTTACTAGCGAACCAAGAGACCCAGTACTTC
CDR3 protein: CASSLLANQETQYF

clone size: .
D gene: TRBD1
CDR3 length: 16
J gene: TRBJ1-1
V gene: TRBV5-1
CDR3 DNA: TGCGCCAGCAGCCCCGGGACAGGGGTTAAGGACACTGAAGCTTTCTTT
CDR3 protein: CASSPGTGVKDTEAFF

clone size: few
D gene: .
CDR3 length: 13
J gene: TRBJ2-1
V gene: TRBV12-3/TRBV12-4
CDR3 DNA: TGTGCCAGCAGTTTGGGGCCCATAGATGAGCAGTTCTTC
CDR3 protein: CASSLGPIDEQFF

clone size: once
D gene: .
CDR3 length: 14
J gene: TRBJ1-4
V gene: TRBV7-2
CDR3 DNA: TGTGCCAGCAGCTCAAATGGGGTGGGGGAAAAACTGTTTTTT
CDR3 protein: CASSSNGVGEKLFF

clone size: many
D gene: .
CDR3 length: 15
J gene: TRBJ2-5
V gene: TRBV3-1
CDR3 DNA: TGTGCCAGCAGCCAAGATCTTGTGCAGCGGGAGACCCAGTACTTC
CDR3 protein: CASSQDLVQRETQYF

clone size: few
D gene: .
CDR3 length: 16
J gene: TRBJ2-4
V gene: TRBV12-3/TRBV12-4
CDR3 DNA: TGTGCCAGCAGTTCTACCGCGGGACAGACAGAAAACATTCAGTACTTC
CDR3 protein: CASSSTAGQTENIQYF

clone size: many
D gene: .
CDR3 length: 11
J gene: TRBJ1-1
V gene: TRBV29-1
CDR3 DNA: TGCAGCGTTCGGAGAGACACTGAAGCTTTCTTT
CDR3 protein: CSVRRDTEAFF

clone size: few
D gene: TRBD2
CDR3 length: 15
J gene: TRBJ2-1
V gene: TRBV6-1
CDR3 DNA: TGTGCCAGCAGAGAAGCGGGGGGGCTAGGCAATGAGCAGTTCTTC
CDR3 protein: CASREAGGLGNEQFF

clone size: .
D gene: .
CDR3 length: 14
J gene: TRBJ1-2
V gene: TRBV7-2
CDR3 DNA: TGTGCCAGCAGCTTGCGTAAGCTTAACTATGGCTACACCTTC
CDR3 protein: CASSLRKLNYGYTF

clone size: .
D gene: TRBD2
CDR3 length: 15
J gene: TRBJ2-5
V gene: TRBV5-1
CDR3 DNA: TGCGCCAGCAGCCAATGGCGGGGGGAAGACAATGAGCAGTACTTC
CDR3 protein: CASSQWRGEDNEQYF

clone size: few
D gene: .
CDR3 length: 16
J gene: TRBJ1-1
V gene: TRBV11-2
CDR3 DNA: TGTGCCAGCAGCCCACAGGGTTCTCTTTGGACCACTGAAGCTTTCTTT
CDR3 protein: CASSPQGSLWTTEAFF

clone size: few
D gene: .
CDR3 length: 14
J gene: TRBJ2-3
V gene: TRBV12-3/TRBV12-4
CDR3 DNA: TGTGCCAGCAGTTTTGGGGGGTATGGAGATACGCAGTATTTT
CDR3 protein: CASSFGGYGDTQYF

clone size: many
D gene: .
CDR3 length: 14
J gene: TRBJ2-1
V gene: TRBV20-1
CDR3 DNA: TGCAGTGTCCTCCGGGGGAGCTCCTACAATGAGCAGTTCTTC
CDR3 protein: CSVLRGSSYNEQFF

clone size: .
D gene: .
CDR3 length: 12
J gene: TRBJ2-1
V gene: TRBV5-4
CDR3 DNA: TGTGCCAGCACGCCGGATTACAATGAGCAGTTCTTC
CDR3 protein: CASTPDYNEQFF

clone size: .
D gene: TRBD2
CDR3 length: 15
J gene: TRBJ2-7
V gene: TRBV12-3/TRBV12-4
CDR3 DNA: TGTGCCAGCAGTTTACTAGCGGTGGGCTACAATGAGCAGTACTTC
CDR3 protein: CASSLLAVGYNEQYF

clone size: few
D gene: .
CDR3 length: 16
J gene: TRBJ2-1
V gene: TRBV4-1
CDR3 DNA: TGCGCCAGCAGCCAGCCCCTCAGGGGAAGGATTAATGAGCAGTTCTTC
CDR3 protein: CASSQPLRGRINEQFF

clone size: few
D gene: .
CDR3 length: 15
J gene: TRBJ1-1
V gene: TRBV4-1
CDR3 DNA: TGCGCCAGCAGCCAAGGGCCGGGGAGAAGCACTGAAGCTTTCTTT
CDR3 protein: CASSQGPGRSTEAFF

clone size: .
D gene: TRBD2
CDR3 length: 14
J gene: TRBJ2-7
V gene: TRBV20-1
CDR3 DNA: TGCAGTGCTAGACCTAGCGGGAAGGAGAACGAGCAGTACTTC
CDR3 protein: CSARPSGKENEQYF

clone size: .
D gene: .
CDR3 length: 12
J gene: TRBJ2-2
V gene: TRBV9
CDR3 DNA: TGTGCCAGCACCCGAGAGTTTGGGGAGCTGTTTTTT
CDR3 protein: CASTREFGELFF

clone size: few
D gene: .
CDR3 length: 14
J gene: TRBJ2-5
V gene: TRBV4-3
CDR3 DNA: TGCGCCAGCAGCCCTGGACTGGCTAAAGAGACCCAGTACTTC
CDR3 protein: CASSPGLAKETQYF

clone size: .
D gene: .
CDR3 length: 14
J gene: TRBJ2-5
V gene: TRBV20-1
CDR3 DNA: TGCAGTGCTAGAGTTCAGGGGAGGGAAGAGACCCAGTACTTC
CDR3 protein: CSARVQGREETQYF

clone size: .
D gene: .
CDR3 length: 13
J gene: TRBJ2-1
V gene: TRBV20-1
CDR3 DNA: TGCAGTGCTAGAAAAGCAATCCACAATGAGCAGTTCTTC
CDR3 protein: CSARKAIHNEQFF

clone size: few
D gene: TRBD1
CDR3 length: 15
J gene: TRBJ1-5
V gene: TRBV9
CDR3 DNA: TGTGCCAGCAGCGTGACAGGGGCGAGCAATCAGCCCCAGCATTTT
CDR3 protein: CASSVTGASNQPQHF

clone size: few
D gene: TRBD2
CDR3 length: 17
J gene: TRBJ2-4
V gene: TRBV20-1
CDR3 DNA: TGCAGTGCTAAACCGGGACAGGGACTAGCGGGTTTGAGGGAGCAGTACTTC
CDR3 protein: CSAKPGQGLAGLREQYF

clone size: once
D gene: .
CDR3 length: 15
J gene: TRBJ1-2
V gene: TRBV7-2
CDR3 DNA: TGTGCCAGCAGCTTAAGGAGCGGCGGGAACTATGGCTACACCTTC
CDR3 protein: CASSLRSGGNYGYTF

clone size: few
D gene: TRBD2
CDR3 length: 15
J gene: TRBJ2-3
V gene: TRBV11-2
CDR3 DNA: TGTGCCAGCAGCTTAGTTAGCGGGGAGGCAGATACGCAGTATTTT
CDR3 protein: CASSLVSGEADTQYF

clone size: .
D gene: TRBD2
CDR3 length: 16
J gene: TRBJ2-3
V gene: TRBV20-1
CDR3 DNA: TGCAGTGCTAGGCCTAGCGGGGGGGCCTCAAGAGATACGCAGTATTTT
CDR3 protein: CSARPSGGASRDTQYF

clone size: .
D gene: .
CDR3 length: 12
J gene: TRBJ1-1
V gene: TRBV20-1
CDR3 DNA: TGCAGTGCCCCCTTGACAGGTTCCGAAGCTTTCTTT
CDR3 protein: CSAPLTGSEAFF

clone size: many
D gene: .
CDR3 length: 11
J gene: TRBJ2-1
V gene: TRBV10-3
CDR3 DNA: TGTGCCACGGGACGGTACAATGAGCAGTTCTTC
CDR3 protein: CATGRYNEQFF

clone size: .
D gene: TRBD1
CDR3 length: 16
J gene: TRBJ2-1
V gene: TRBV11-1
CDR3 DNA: TGTGCCAGCAGAAGCCGGGACAGGGGCTCCTACAATGAGCAGTTCTTC
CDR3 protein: CASRSRDRGSYNEQFF

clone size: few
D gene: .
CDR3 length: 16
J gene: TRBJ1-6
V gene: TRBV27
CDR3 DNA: TGTGCCAGCAGTTCCTGGGGAGAGATGAATAATTCACCCCTCCACTTT
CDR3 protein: CASSSWGEMNNSPLHF

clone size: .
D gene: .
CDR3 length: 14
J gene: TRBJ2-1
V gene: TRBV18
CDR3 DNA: TGTGCCAGCTCCGGGGTCCAGGGCCACAATGAGCAGTTCTTC
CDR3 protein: CASSGVQGHNEQFF

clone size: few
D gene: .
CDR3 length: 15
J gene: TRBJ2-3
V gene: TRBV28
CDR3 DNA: TGTGCCAGCAGTTTAAGGGGAATGGGTACAGATACGCAGTATTTT
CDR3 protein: CASSLRGMGTDTQYF

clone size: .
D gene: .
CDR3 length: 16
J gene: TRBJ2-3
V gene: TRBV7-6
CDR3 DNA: TGTGCCAGCAGCTTAGCGACTGGCGTCGGACTCAATACGCAGTATTTT
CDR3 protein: CASSLATGVGLNTQYF

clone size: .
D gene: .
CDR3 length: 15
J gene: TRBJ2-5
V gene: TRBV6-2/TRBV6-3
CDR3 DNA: TGTGCCAGCAGTTACGAACTACTCGTCCAAGAGACCCAGTACTTC
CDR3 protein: CASSYELLVQETQYF

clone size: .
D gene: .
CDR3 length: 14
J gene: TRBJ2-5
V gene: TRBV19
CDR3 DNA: TGTGCCAGTAGTACTCTTGGAAACCAAGAGACCCAGTACTTC
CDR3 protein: CASSTLGNQETQYF

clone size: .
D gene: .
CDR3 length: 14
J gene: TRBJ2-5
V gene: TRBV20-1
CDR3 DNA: TGCAGTGCTAGTTGGGGGAACTCCTACAATGAGCAGTACTTC
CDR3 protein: CSASWGNSYNEQYF

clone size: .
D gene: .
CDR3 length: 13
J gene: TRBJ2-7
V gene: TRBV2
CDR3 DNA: TGTGCCAGCACAGGGCAGCCTGCCTACGAGCAGTACTTC
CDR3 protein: CASTGQPAYEQYF